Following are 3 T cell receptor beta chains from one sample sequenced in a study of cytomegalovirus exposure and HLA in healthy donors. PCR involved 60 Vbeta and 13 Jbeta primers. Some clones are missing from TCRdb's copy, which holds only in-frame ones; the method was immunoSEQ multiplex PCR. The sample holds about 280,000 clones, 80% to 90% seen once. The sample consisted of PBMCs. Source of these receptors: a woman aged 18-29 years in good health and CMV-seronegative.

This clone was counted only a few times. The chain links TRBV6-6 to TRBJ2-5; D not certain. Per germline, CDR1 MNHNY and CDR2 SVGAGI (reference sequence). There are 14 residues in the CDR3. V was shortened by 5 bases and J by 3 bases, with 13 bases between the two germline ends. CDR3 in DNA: TGTGCCAGCAGTCCATACAGTTCTAAAGAGACCCAGTACTTC. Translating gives CASSPYSSKETQYF.

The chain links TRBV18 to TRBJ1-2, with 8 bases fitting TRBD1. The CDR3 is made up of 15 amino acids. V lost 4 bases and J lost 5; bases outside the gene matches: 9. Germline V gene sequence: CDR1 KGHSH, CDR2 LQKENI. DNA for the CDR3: TGTGCCAGCTCACAGACAGGGGCCCAACTATATGGCTACACCTTC. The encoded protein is CASSQTGAQLYGYTF.

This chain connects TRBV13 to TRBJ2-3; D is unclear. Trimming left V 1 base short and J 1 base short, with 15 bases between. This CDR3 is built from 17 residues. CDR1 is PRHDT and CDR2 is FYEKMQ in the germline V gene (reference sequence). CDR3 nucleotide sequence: TGTGCCAGCAGCTTAGAGGTTACTGGGCTGGGCACAGATACGCAGTATTTT. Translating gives CASSLEVTGLGTDTQYF.